This TCR beta chain was sequenced during a study of cytomegalovirus exposure and HLA in healthy donors. The CDR3 extends over 15 amino acids. Trimming removed 3 bases from V and 0 bases from J; junction bases left unmatched: 6. The germline gives CDR1 SGDLS, CDR2 YYNGEE. The PCR made use of 60 Vbeta and 13 Jbeta primers. Assay used: immunoSEQ multiplex PCR; TCRdb lists only in-frame clones, some missing. The profile shows 140,000 or so clones, approximately 68% of them singletons. This clone appeared a few times. This chain uses TRBV9 with TRBJ2-7, with 7 bases lining up with TRBD2. This TCR was sampled from a man aged 40-50 years in good health and CMV-seronegative. Sequencing input: PBMCs. The CDR3 DNA is TGTGCCAGCAGCGGGGAGGGGATGAGCTCCTACGAGCAGTACTTC. It is translated as CASSGEGMSSYEQYF.